Listed below are T cell receptor beta chains from one sample, sequenced in a study of shared T cell receptors in the human thymus. The repertoire was sequenced with immunoSEQ multiplex PCR; TCRdb's copy has only in-frame clones and lacks some. The profile shows almost 550,000 clones, 75% to 85% of them singletons. Another study also made use of these data, one on human thymus T cells.

Sequencing input: thymocytes. The receptor set was obtained from a boy under two years old with a congenital heart defect. The CDR3 runs from the conserved cysteine through the conserved F or W. The D gene is left open where the match is weak. Expanded clones are given a class, and other clones once, few, many or no size at all.

D gene	V gene	J gene	clone size	CDR3 protein	CDR3 DNA
.	TRBV25-1	TRBJ2-3	.	CASSDITSTDTQYF	TGTGCCAGCAGTGACATCACTAGCACAGATACGCAGTATTTT
.	TRBV4-3	TRBJ2-7	.	CASSQDTDSYEQYF	TGCGCCAGCAGCCAAGATACAGACTCCTACGAGCAGTACTTC
TRBD2	TRBV11-3	TRBJ2-5	.	CASSLVWLAGETQYF	TGTGCCAGCAGCTTAGTATGGCTAGCGGGAGAGACCCAGTACTTC
.	TRBV5-4	TRBJ2-7	.	CASSLEQGHHYEQYF	TGTGCCAGCAGCTTGGAGCAGGGACACCACTACGAGCAGTACTTC
.	TRBV6-4	TRBJ2-2	few	CASSDGGLKSGELFF	TGTGCCAGCAGTGACGGGGGGTTAAAATCCGGGGAGCTGTTTTTT
TRBD2	TRBV27	TRBJ2-3	.	CASSSSGVWVGRAGDTQYF	TGTGCCAGCAGTTCCTCGGGGGTATGGGTCGGGAGGGCCGGAGATACGCAGTATTTT
TRBD1	TRBV7-9	TRBJ2-7	.	CASTRRGPYEQYF	TGTGCCAGCACCCGCAGGGGGCCCTACGAGCAGTACTTC
.	TRBV2	TRBJ2-5	.	CASSEGETQYF	TGTGCCAGCTCGGAGGGGGAGACCCAGTACTTC
TRBD1	TRBV7-6	TRBJ1-2	.	CASSEGTGIIDYGYTF	TGTGCCAGCAGCGAAGGGACAGGGATTATTGACTATGGCTACACCTTC
TRBD1	TRBV4-3	TRBJ2-7	.	CASSQGWDREYEQYF	TGCGCCAGCAGCCAAGGATGGGACAGGGAGTACGAGCAGTACTTC
TRBD1	TRBV11-2	TRBJ2-1	once	CASSHPIRDRGDGEQFF	TGTGCCAGCAGCCACCCCATCCGGGACAGGGGGGATGGTGAGCAGTTCTTC
.	TRBV5-6	TRBJ2-7	.	CASSFSAGIAHEQYF	TGTGCCAGCAGCTTCTCGGCGGGGATTGCCCACGAGCAGTACTTC
.	TRBV5-4	TRBJ2-1	.	CASSLGAGPSYNEQFF	TGTGCCAGCAGCCTGGGAGCGGGCCCCTCCTACAATGAGCAGTTCTTC
.	TRBV5-1	TRBJ1-2	.	CASSSQINYGYTF	TGCGCCAGCAGCTCCCAGATTAACTATGGCTACACCTTC
TRBD2	TRBV5-5	TRBJ2-7	.	CASSLAVGGGYEQYF	TGTGCCAGCAGCTTGGCCGTCGGGGGGGGATACGAGCAGTACTTC
TRBD1	TRBV10-1	TRBJ1-3	.	CASSGDSSGNTIYF	TGCGCCAGCAGCGGGGACAGCTCTGGAAACACCATATATTTT
.	TRBV7-2	TRBJ1-2	.	CASSSSGGYTF	TGTGCCAGCAGCTCTTCTGGCGGCTACACCTTC
TRBD2	TRBV30	TRBJ2-3	.	CAWSIPVLLAGGPDTQYF	TGTGCCTGGAGTATCCCCGTACTTCTAGCGGGAGGGCCGGATACGCAGTATTTT